This TCR beta chain was profiled in a study of blood T cells in healthy people across ages. CDR1 and CDR2 from the germline V gene are DFQATT and SNEGSKA (reference sequence). This CDR3 region has 15 residues. Concerning this clonotype itself: The junction differs from germline at one of its ends, possibly a read error.

Using a J-beta primer mix together with a sample-barcoded 5' primer, a second PCR was run for roughly 7 to 11 cycles. TCRdb redid the calling of the 5' RACE reads with MiXCR, one entry per CDR3 protein. The profile shows fewer than 800,000 distinct CDR3 sequences, approximately 25% of them singletons. These data were also reused for a study on T cells of mothers and their children.

This chain joins TRBV20-1 and TRBJ1-1, with D tentatively TRBD1 (5 bases). The receptor was derived from a boy between 5 and 17 years old in good health. The sequenced sample consisted of blood. The CDR3 DNA reads as TGCAATGCTAGTAGAGGGGCGAGCGTTGGCACTGAAGCTTTCTTT. Encoded protein: CNASRGASVGTEAFF.